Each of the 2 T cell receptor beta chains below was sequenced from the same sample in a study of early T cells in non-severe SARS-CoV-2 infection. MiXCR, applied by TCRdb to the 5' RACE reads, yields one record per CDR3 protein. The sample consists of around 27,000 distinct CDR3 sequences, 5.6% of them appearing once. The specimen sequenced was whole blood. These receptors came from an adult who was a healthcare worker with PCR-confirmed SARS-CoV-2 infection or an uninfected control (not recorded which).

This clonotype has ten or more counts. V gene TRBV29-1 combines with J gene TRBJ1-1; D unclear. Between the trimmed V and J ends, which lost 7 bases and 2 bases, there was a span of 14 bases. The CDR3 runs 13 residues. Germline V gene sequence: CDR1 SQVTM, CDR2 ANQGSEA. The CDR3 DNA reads TGCAGCGGGGTCAGGCCTGAAAACACTGAAGCTTTCTTT. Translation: CSGVRPENTEAFF.

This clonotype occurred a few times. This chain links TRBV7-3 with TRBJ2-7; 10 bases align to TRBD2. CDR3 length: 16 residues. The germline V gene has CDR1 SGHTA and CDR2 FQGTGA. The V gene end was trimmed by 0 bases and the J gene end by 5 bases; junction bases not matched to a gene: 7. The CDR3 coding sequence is TGTGCCAGCAGCTTAACAATACTAGCGGGACAAAACGAGCAGTACTTC. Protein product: CASSLTILAGQNEQYF.